The sample holds a few counts of the clone carrying this T cell receptor beta chain. What it recognizes is unknown. These data originate in a study of vaccination and CD4 T cells after COVID-19. Trimming pared 0 bases from V and 3 bases from J, leaving 12 bases between. The CDR3 has 15 amino acids. Germline CDR1 and CDR2: MNHEY and SVGAGI. Points from the study as a whole: Researchers report that 304 of 307 vaccine-specific clones in convalescent patients proved spike mono-reactive.

Sample treatment: approximately nine-day PBMC culture with coronavirus spike peptide pools or control peptides (ViraFEST assay). Following expansion of antigen-specific T cells with peptide pools, ViraFEST then sequenced TCRs. The Oncomine TCR Beta short-read assay was applied to DNA of cultured CD4+ T cells. MiXCR, run by TCRdb on the PCR reads, gives a single entry per CDR3 protein. Among some 25,000 distinct CDR3 sequences listed, over 45% were seen once. This sequence originates from a human donor who had recovered from COVID-19. The V and J genes are TRBV6-5 and TRBJ2-7, with a tentative D call TRBD1 (6 bases). The material sequenced was CD4+ T cells from blood, cultured in vitro. The CDR3 region is CASSYSAEQGYEQYF. In DNA form, the CDR3 reads TGTGCCAGCAGTTACTCGGCAGAACAGGGCTACGAGCAGTACTTC.